One and the same sample provided the 2 T cell receptor beta chains below, sequenced in a study of molecular identifiers for immune sequencing clone quantification. TCRdb fed the PCR reads into MiXCR, producing one record per CDR3 protein. The repertoire includes just under 20,000 distinct CDR3 sequences, roughly 20% of them detected once, and 6.4% sits in the top ten. Material: naive CD8+ T cells from blood, with Jurkat cell RNA spiked in. Subset: FACS-sorted CD8+CD4-CCR7+CD45RA+ naive T cells. These receptors were obtained from a human donor in good health. Some libraries in this study had Jurkat cell RNA spiked in.

By sample fraction, this clonotype is medium-sized. The chain has TRBV15 and TRBJ2-5; tentatively, D is TRBD1 or TRBD2 (5 bases each). Trimming removed 5 bases from V and 1 base from J, with 8 bases in between. The CDR3 sequence is 13 residues long. Germline V gene data show CDR1 as LNHNV and CDR2 as YYDKDF (reference sequence). Written as DNA, the CDR3 is TGTGCCACCAGCGGGGGACCCCAAGAGACCCAGTACTTC. This gives the protein CATSGGPQETQYF.

This clonotype has a count of ten or more. The genes are TRBV28 and TRBJ2-7; no clear D. This CDR3 is 11 amino acids long. Trimming removed 1 base at V and 8 bases at J, with 6 bases between. The germline V gene encodes CDR1 MDHEN and CDR2 SYDVKM. The chain's CDR3 is CASSLSLQQYF. CDR3 sequence (DNA): TGTGCCAGCAGTTTATCCCTTCAGCAGTACTTC.